The 31 T cell receptor beta chains listed next were all sequenced from one sample in a study of CD8 T cells in ankylosing spondylitis. Each CDR3 protein is one row after TCRdb ran MiXCR on the 5' RACE reads. This table holds 800,000 to 900,000 distinct CDR3 sequences, 12% found once. Their antigens remain unidentified. Overall study findings and caveats: Among TCR beta sequences, a motif of under 10 highly homologous variants appeared characteristic of ankylosing spondylitis blood.

The sample consisted of blood, either unsorted or a sorted T cell fraction (not recorded which). These receptors were taken from a male donor with ankylosing spondylitis.

This CDR3 reads CASSVARMQQFF. The CDR3 DNA is TGTGCCAGCAGCGTAGCTAGGATGCAGCAGTTCTTC. This chain uses TRBV9 with TRBJ2-1; D unresolved. V was cut by 0 bases and J by 11 bases, with 9 bases left in between. CDR3 length equals 12 residues. CDR1 and CDR2 from the germline V gene are SGDLS and YYNGEE.

This clonotype came up a few times. V and J are TRBV6-2 or TRBV6-3 and TRBJ2-1; no reliable D call. Germline assignment: CDR1 MNHEY and CDR2 SVGEGT. The CDR3 spans 14 residues. Trimming left V 6 bases short and J 5 bases short, with 14 bases between. DNA for the CDR3: TGTGCCAGCAGCCCCCCCCAGGCGAACAATGAGCAGTTCTTC. Translation: CASSPPQANNEQFF.

This clonotype showed up just a few times. The chain employs TRBV7-2 and TRBJ1-5; D unclear. Trimming pared 3 bases from V and 5 bases from J, leaving 11 bases between. CDR1 and CDR2 from the germline V gene are SGHTA and FQGNSA. This CDR3 region has 14 residues. The CDR3 DNA is TGTGCCAGCAGCTTTGTACCAGACGATCAGCCCCAGCATTTT. It encodes CASSFVPDDQPQHF.

The chain carries TRBV9 and TRBJ1-1; the D gene is possibly TRBD1 (5 bases). CDR1 is SGDLS, CDR2 YYNGEE, per germline. V was cut by 6 bases and J by 2 bases, with 17 bases left in between. This CDR3 spans 15 amino acids. CDR3 loop: CASNPWRGPNTEAFF. The CDR3 DNA reads as TGTGCCAGCAACCCATGGAGGGGCCCCAACACTGAAGCTTTCTTT.

This clonotype was detected ten times or more. The genes are TRBV7-2 and TRBJ1-1, with D maybe TRBD1 (6 bases). Germline CDR1 and CDR2: SGHTA and FQGNSA. The ends were cut back, 0 bases at V and 9 bases at J, with 11 bases in the middle. The length of the CDR3 is 13 residues. Here the CDR3 DNA reads TGTGCCAGCAGCTTAGCGGGGGCAGGAAAAGCTTTCTTT. Translation: CASSLAGAGKAFF.

The genes are TRBV29-1 and TRBJ1-4; 8 bases map to TRBD1. V shed 4 bases, J shed 6 bases, and the junction held 4 bases outside the gene matches. There are 13 residues in the CDR3. Germline-derived CDR1 and CDR2 are SQVTM and ANQGSEA. CDR3 bases: TGCAGCGTTGCCACAGGGGGGGATGAAAAACTGTTTTTT. Translated, it gives CSVATGGDEKLFF.

This chain uses TRBV6-5 with TRBJ2-1; 7 nucleotides agree with TRBD2. The V gene end was trimmed by 2 bases and the J gene end by 2 bases; junction bases not matched to a gene: 6. The germline V gene has CDR1 MNHEY and CDR2 SVGAGI. The length of the CDR3 is 16 residues. In DNA form, the CDR3 reads TGTGCCAGCAGTTACGTCAGCGGGGACCCCTACAATGAGCAGTTCTTC. It specifies CASSYVSGDPYNEQFF.

A few counts support this clonotype. The J gene is TRBJ1-2, the V gene TRBV20-1, with TRBD1 matching 7 bases. From germline, CDR1 is DFQATT and CDR2 SNEGSKA (reference sequence). This CDR3 spans 14 amino acids. The V segment lost 3 bases and the J segment 0 bases; nucleotides outside the gene matches: 4. The CDR3 DNA reads TGCAGTGCTAGGGGCAGGGGGGCTAACTATGGCTACACCTTC. Translation gives CSARGRGANYGYTF.

The rearrangement links TRBV4-3 to TRBJ2-2, with 10 bases matching TRBD2. Germline loops: CDR1 LGHNA, CDR2 YSLEER. V lost 0 bases and J lost 6; bases outside the gene matches: 7. The CDR3 is 17 amino acids. The DNA of the CDR3 is TGCGCCAGCAGCCAAGATCGGAATAGCGGGAGGTCCGGGGAGCTGTTTTTT. It translates to CASSQDRNSGRSGELFF.

The V and J genes are TRBV20-1 and TRBJ1-2; the D gene is possibly TRBD1 (6 bases). CDR3 length equals 14 residues. Germline V CDR1 and CDR2: DFQATT, SNEGSKA (reference sequence). V was trimmed by 2 bases and J by 5 bases, leaving 15 bases between them. This CDR3 is CSARHEGGAYGYTF. CDR3 sequence (DNA): TGCAGTGCTAGACATGAGGGGGGCGCTTATGGCTACACCTTC.

This clonotype was counted many times. The rearrangement uses TRBV10-3 and TRBJ1-1, with D perhaps TRBD1 (6 bases). CDR1 ENHRY and CDR2 SYGVKD come from the germline V gene. The CDR3 contains 12 residues. V lost 3 bases to trimming and J lost 8 bases, with 10 bases between them. CDR3 amino acids: CAISDLGTEAFF. CDR3 DNA: TGTGCCATCAGTGACCTAGGGACAGAAGCTTTCTTT.

The chain carries TRBV20-1 and TRBJ2-4, with TRBD2 matching over 8 bases. Germline V gene data show CDR1 as DFQATT and CDR2 as SNEGSKA (reference sequence). After removal of 5 bases from V and 7 bases from J, the junction contained 10 bases not matched to a gene. The CDR3 totals 14 residues. CDR3 nucleotide sequence: TGCAGTGCTTCTCTAAACCCGGGGGGGAACATTCAGTACTTC. Its translation is CSASLNPGGNIQYF.

Many counts were recorded for this clonotype. The rearrangement uses TRBV25-1 and TRBJ1-2, with a possible D match to TRBD1 (5 bases). The CDR3 is 12 amino acids. Trimming cost V 4 bases and J 4 bases, with 7 bases left between them. In germline, CDR1 is MGHDK, CDR2 SYGVNS. CDR3 loop: CASSAGGYGYTF. The CDR3 nucleotides read TGTGCCAGCAGTGCGGGGGGCTATGGCTACACCTTC.

This clonotype has a count of ten or more. The gene calls are TRBV7-3 and TRBJ2-3; D unresolved. Germline loops: CDR1 SGHTA, CDR2 FQGTGA. The CDR3 spans 13 residues. Trimming removed 3 bases at V and 5 bases at J, with 9 bases between. CDR3: CASSFRPRDTQYF. The CDR3 DNA reads TGTGCCAGCAGCTTTAGACCCCGAGATACGCAGTATTTT.

This clonotype was counted only a few times. This chain uses TRBV11-2 with TRBJ2-2, with D possibly matching TRBD2 (6 bases). CDR1 and CDR2 from the germline V gene are SGHAT and FQNNGV. V was clipped by 5 bases and J by 5 bases, with 18 bases between them. This CDR3 has 16 residues. The CDR3 coding sequence is TGTGCCAGCAGCCCACACCCCCCAGGGACTACCGGGGAGCTGTTTTTT. It codes for CASSPHPPGTTGELFF.

This clonotype was seen at least ten times. The chain uses TRBV5-1 and TRBJ2-2; D gene ambiguous. The V end lost 0 bases, the J end lost 4 bases, and 4 bases lay between the germline ends. This CDR3 is built from 13 residues. Per germline, CDR1 SGHRS and CDR2 YFSETQ. In nucleotides, the CDR3 is TGCGCCAGCAGCTTGGCAGGCACCGGGGAGCTGTTTTTT. Its protein is CASSLAGTGELFF. Together with reference TRBV5-1 and TRBJ2-2, the CDR3 gives the full variable domain: KAGVTQTPRYLIKTRGQQVTLSCSPISGHRSVSWYQQTPGQGLQFLFEYFSETQRNKGNFPGRFSGRQFSNSRSEMNVSTLELGDSALYLCASSLAGTGELFFGEGSRLTVL.

This clonotype has a count of ten or more. Compared with germline, one end of the junction differs, possibly owing to a read error. The CDR3 region is CASSLARGQGYEQYF. DNA for the CDR3: TGCGCCAGCAGCTTGGCCCGGGGACAGGGCTACGAGCAGTACTTC. This sequence joins TRBV7-2 and TRBJ2-7; TRBD1 matches 9 bases. The CDR3 contains 15 residues. The germline CDR1 and CDR2 sequences are SGHTA and FQGNSA.

The V call is TRBV3-1, the J call TRBJ1-1; possibly TRBD1 for D (5 bases). The V gene lost 1 base and the J gene lost 3 bases, with 12 bases spanning the gap. Germline V gives CDR1 LGHDT, CDR2 YNNKEL (reference sequence). CDR3 length equals 15 residues. The DNA for the CDR3 is TGTGCCAGCAGCCAAGGGGCGCTGGGGGACACTGAAGCTTTCTTT. Translation: CASSQGALGDTEAFF. The full variable domain, completed using reference TRBV3-1 and TRBJ1-1, is DTAVSQTPKYLVTQMGNDKSIKCEQNLGHDTMYWYKQDSKKFLKIMFSYNNKELIINETVPNRFSPKSPDKAHLNLHINSLELGDSAVYFCASSQGALGDTEAFFGQGTRLTVV.

The V and J genes are TRBV7-2 and TRBJ2-7, with D possibly TRBD1 on 6 matching bases. The germline V and J ends were trimmed by 5 bases and 2 bases, with 16 bases remaining between them. CDR1 is SGHTA, CDR2 FQGNSA, per germline. This CDR3 region has 15 residues. CDR3 protein: CASSPRAGDAYEQYF. For the CDR3, the DNA is TGTGCCAGCAGCCCCAGGGCAGGGGACGCCTACGAGCAGTACTTC.

This clonotype was counted between two and nine times. The genes are TRBV20-1 and TRBJ2-7; perhaps TRBD2 as D (5 bases). Germline lookup yields CDR1 DFQATT and CDR2 SNEGSKA (reference sequence). V lost 2 bases and J 5 bases, leaving 10 bases between the germline ends. This CDR3 is built from 12 residues. The CDR3 DNA reads as TGCAGTGCTAGAAGAGAGAGGGACGAGCAGTACTTC. This gives the protein CSARRERDEQYF.

This clonotype was seen more than once but under ten times. The chain joins TRBV4-1 to TRBJ2-5, with unresolved D. CDR1 is MGHRA and CDR2 is YSYEKL in the germline V gene. The CDR3 runs to 18 residues. V lost 4 bases and J lost 0, with 21 bases in between. This CDR3 reads CASSLRPLGSRDQETQYF. DNA for the CDR3: TGCGCCAGCAGCCTGAGGCCGCTCGGCTCACGAGACCAAGAGACCCAGTACTTC.

This clonotype was observed at least ten times. The chain recombines TRBV12-3 or TRBV12-4 with TRBJ2-2; D gene ambiguous. Trimming pared 3 bases from V and 4 bases from J, leaving 12 bases between. The CDR3 totals 15 residues. The CDR3 region is CASSFWVSSTGELFF. DNA of the CDR3: TGTGCCAGCAGTTTTTGGGTATCGAGCACCGGGGAGCTGTTTTTT.

This clonotype was seen a handful of times. This chain links TRBV5-1 with TRBJ2-3; D unclear. The V end was cut by 4 bases, the J end by 6 bases, with 12 bases between. The V gene's germline CDR1 is SGHRS and CDR2 YFSETQ. The CDR3 runs to 13 residues. The CDR3 region is CASSVTTVDTQYF. Here the CDR3 DNA reads TGCGCCAGCAGCGTCACGACGGTCGATACGCAGTATTTT.

The chain links TRBV24-1 to TRBJ2-7, with 8 positions matching TRBD1. Germline CDR1 and CDR2: KGHDR and SFDVKD. The CDR3 spans 15 residues. The V gene end was trimmed by 7 bases and the J gene end by 2 bases; junction bases not matched to a gene: 9. The CDR3 here is CATRPERTGTYEQYF. Written as DNA, the CDR3 is TGTGCCACCAGACCTGAGAGGACAGGGACCTACGAGCAGTACTTC.

The table lists this clonotype with many counts. The rearrangement links TRBV29-1 to TRBJ2-7; D perhaps matches TRBD1 (6 bases). Looked up from germline, CDR1 is SQVTM and CDR2 is ANQGSEA. V was shortened by 6 bases and J by 5 bases, with 11 bases between the two germline ends. The CDR3 covers 11 residues. The CDR3 sequence: CSVTGLDEQYF. CDR3 DNA sequence: TGCAGCGTAACAGGGCTCGACGAGCAGTACTTC.

The genes are TRBV12-3 or TRBV12-4 and TRBJ1-4; D call uncertain. V was cut by 5 bases and J by 0 bases, with 10 bases left in between. The CDR3 extends over 15 amino acids. The CDR3 loop reads CASSLLWTTNEKLFF. The CDR3 DNA follows: TGTGCCAGCAGTCTGCTCTGGACAACTAATGAAAAACTGTTTTTT.

A few counts support this clonotype. V is TRBV15 and J is TRBJ2-2, with D perhaps matching TRBD2 (5 bases). The V end lost 9 bases, the J end lost 2 bases, and 10 bases lay between the germline ends. This CDR3 is 13 amino acids long. Germline CDR1 is LNHNV and CDR2 is YYDKDF (reference sequence). CDR3 DNA: TGTGCCACTGGGCTAGCCAACACCGGGGAGCTGTTTTTT. The encoded protein is CATGLANTGELFF.

This clonotype was found a few times. The CDR3 bases are TGTGCCAGCAGTTTAGATCAGTGGAGCTCCTACGAGCAGTACTTC. Amino acid sequence: CASSLDQWSSYEQYF. The rearrangement joins TRBV12-3 or TRBV12-4 to TRBJ2-7; D is undetermined. The CDR3 sequence is 15 residues long. V was pared by 1 base and J by 0 bases, with 10 bases between.

The table lists this clonotype with a few counts. The rearrangement links TRBV7-9 to TRBJ2-3; D gene ambiguous. Trimming left V 4 bases short and J 2 bases short, with 4 bases between. This CDR3 has 12 residues. From germline, CDR1 is SEHNR and CDR2 FQNEAQ (reference sequence). CDR3 nucleotides: TGTGCCAGCAGCTACAACACAGATACGCAGTATTTT. Its translation is CASSYNTDTQYF.

This clonotype was observed a handful of times. This chain joins TRBV20-1 and TRBJ1-6, with 8 positions matching TRBD1. Germline CDR1 and CDR2: DFQATT and SNEGSKA (reference sequence). J gave up 7 bases and V 5 bases, and 4 bases lay outside the gene matches. This CDR3 has 13 amino acids. The CDR3 DNA is TGCAGTGCTCTCGGGACAGGAAATTCACCCCTCCACTTT. Protein sequence: CSALGTGNSPLHF.

This clonotype has more than one count but fewer than ten. The chain uses TRBV11-2 and TRBJ2-1; maybe TRBD1 (6 bases). The germline CDR1 and CDR2 sequences are SGHAT and FQNNGV. Trimming shortened V by 0 bases and J by 10 bases, and 16 bases separated the two germline ends. The CDR3 totals 15 residues. The CDR3 here is CASSLEWTARGEQFF. CDR3 in DNA: TGTGCCAGCAGCTTAGAATGGACAGCGAGGGGCGAGCAGTTCTTC.